These T cell receptor beta chains were read from a single sample in a study of T cells in Graves' hyperthyroidism and ophthalmopathy. MiXCR was run by TCRdb on the multiplex PCR reads, yielding one entry per CDR3 protein. The sample lists around 350,000 distinct CDR3 sequences, 20% to 25% seen once, with over 70% in the top ten. Sequenced: blood. The origin of the receptors is a man between 50 and 59 years old with Graves' hyperthyroidism. Both conserved end residues are part of each CDR3. The order of the fields is clone size, V gene, J gene, D gene, CDR3 protein, CDR3 DNA. A D gene is named only where the DNA matches it firmly. Only some rows state a clone size, as once, few, many or a class for expanded clones.

size: few; V: TRBV12-3/TRBV12-4; J: TRBJ1-5; D: NA; CDR3: CASRMGGGGGYSNQPQHF; DNA: TGTGCCAGCAGAATGGGGGGTGGGGGAGGGTATAGCAATCAGCCCCAGCATTTT
size: many; V: TRBV2; J: TRBJ2-7; D: NA; CDR3: CASSERQGIVKAQYF; DNA: TGTGCCAGCAGTGAACGGCAGGGAATAGTCAAGGCGCAGTACTTC
size: many; V: TRBV27; J: TRBJ2-1; D: NA; CDR3: CASTDRVEQFF; DNA: TGTGCCAGCACTGACAGAGTTGAGCAGTTCTTC
size: NA; V: TRBV5-6; J: TRBJ2-5; D: TRBD2; CDR3: CASSSEGLAGETQYF; DNA: TGTGCCAGCAGCTCGGAGGGACTAGCGGGAGAGACCCAGTACTTC
size: many; V: TRBV3-1; J: TRBJ2-1; D: NA; CDR3: CASSQRAPRGNEQFF; DNA: TGTGCCAGCAGCCAACGGGCCCCCAGGGGCAATGAGCAGTTCTTC
size: NA; V: TRBV29-1; J: TRBJ2-7; D: NA; CDR3: CSVEVGSYEQYF; DNA: TGCAGCGTTGAAGTAGGGTCTTACGAGCAGTACTTC
size: NA; V: TRBV5-1; J: TRBJ1-2; D: NA; CDR3: CASSSYSPYEGYTF; DNA: TGCGCCAGCAGCTCGTACAGCCCATATGAAGGCTACACCTTC
size: many; V: TRBV7-2; J: TRBJ2-1; D: TRBD1; CDR3: CASSLDRGTRNEQFF; DNA: TGTGCCAGCAGCTTAGACAGGGGAACACGGAATGAGCAGTTCTTC
size: many; V: TRBV11-1; J: TRBJ2-1; D: NA; CDR3: CASSRVGGAIYNEQFF; DNA: TGTGCCAGCAGCCGGGTAGGGGGGGCAATCTACAATGAGCAGTTCTTC
size: NA; V: TRBV20-1; J: TRBJ2-3; D: NA; CDR3: CSAQTRSSTDTQYF; DNA: TGCAGTGCCCAGACTCGTTCTAGCACAGATACGCAGTATTTT
size: many; V: TRBV11-2; J: TRBJ2-7; D: NA; CDR3: CASSRVAVLGSREQYF; DNA: TGTGCCAGCAGCCGAGTCGCGGTCCTGGGGTCTCGCGAGCAGTACTTC
size: few; V: TRBV29-1; J: TRBJ1-1; D: NA; CDR3: CSVESTENTEAFF; DNA: TGCAGCGTTGAGTCGACAGAGAACACTGAAGCTTTCTTT
size: few; V: TRBV20-1; J: TRBJ2-1; D: NA; CDR3: CSASGRGSNEQFF; DNA: TGCAGTGCTAGCGGGAGAGGGTCCAATGAGCAGTTCTTC
size: few; V: TRBV11-2; J: TRBJ2-7; D: NA; CDR3: CASSLDQGSGTYEQYF; DNA: TGTGCCAGCAGCTTAGATCAAGGTAGCGGAACCTACGAGCAGTACTTC
size: many; V: TRBV11-3; J: TRBJ2-1; D: TRBD2; CDR3: CASSLWVEREISYNEQFF; DNA: TGTGCCAGCAGCTTATGGGTGGAGCGGGAGATCTCCTACAATGAGCAGTTCTTC
size: many; V: TRBV7-9; J: TRBJ2-1; D: NA; CDR3: CASSTGPNEQFF; DNA: TGTGCCAGCAGCACGGGCCCCAATGAGCAGTTCTTC
size: few; V: TRBV10-3; J: TRBJ1-2; D: TRBD1; CDR3: CAISGQQGVFGYTF; DNA: TGTGCCATCAGTGGGCAACAGGGGGTATTTGGCTACACCTTC
size: few; V: TRBV20-1; J: TRBJ2-3; D: TRBD2; CDR3: CSYDSGRSTDTQYF; DNA: TGCAGTTATGATAGCGGGAGGTCCACAGATACGCAGTATTTT
size: NA; V: TRBV7-8; J: TRBJ2-7; D: TRBD1; CDR3: CASTLDRGDYEQYF; DNA: TGTGCCAGCACCCTGGACAGGGGGGACTACGAGCAGTACTTC
size: NA; V: TRBV14; J: TRBJ2-2; D: TRBD2; CDR3: CASSQGTSGRMTGELFF; DNA: TGTGCCAGCAGCCAAGGGACTAGCGGGAGGATGACCGGGGAGCTGTTTTTT
size: many; V: TRBV28; J: TRBJ2-3; D: NA; CDR3: CASRLGSGNWDTDTQYF; DNA: TGTGCCAGCCGTTTGGGCTCGGGTAATTGGGACACAGATACGCAGTATTTT
size: few; V: TRBV20-1; J: TRBJ2-3; D: TRBD2; CDR3: CSGERYERGLDTQYF; DNA: TGCAGTGGAGAGAGATATGAGCGGGGACTTGATACGCAGTATTTT
size: NA; V: TRBV6-1; J: TRBJ1-1; D: TRBD1; CDR3: CASSKNPGQGSLKAFF; DNA: TGTGCCAGCAGTAAGAATCCGGGACAGGGGAGCTTAAAAGCTTTCTTT
size: NA; V: TRBV6-2/TRBV6-3; J: TRBJ2-7; D: TRBD2; CDR3: CASSYWRTSGAYEQYF; DNA: TGTGCCAGCAGTTACTGGCGGACTAGCGGGGCGTACGAGCAGTACTTC
size: NA; V: TRBV2; J: TRBJ2-1; D: TRBD2; CDR3: CASSSASGSPYNEQFF; DNA: TGTGCCAGCAGTTCGGCTAGCGGGAGCCCCTACAATGAGCAGTTCTTC
size: NA; V: TRBV28; J: TRBJ2-3; D: TRBD2; CDR3: CASSSGLAESTDTQYF; DNA: TGTGCCAGCAGTTCGGGCCTAGCGGAGAGCACAGATACGCAGTATTTT
size: many; V: TRBV7-2; J: TRBJ2-3; D: TRBD2; CDR3: CASSLTSGSGTDTQYF; DNA: TGTGCCAGCAGCTTGACTAGCGGGAGTGGCACAGATACGCAGTATTTT
size: NA; V: TRBV20-1; J: TRBJ2-3; D: NA; CDR3: CSARVGADTQYF; DNA: TGCAGTGCTAGAGTAGGGGCAGATACGCAGTATTTT
size: few; V: TRBV29-1; J: TRBJ2-1; D: NA; CDR3: CSVDIGTEQFF; DNA: TGCAGCGTTGATATAGGGACCGAGCAGTTCTTC
size: NA; V: TRBV4-1; J: TRBJ2-3; D: NA; CDR3: CASSQVPRDTQYF; DNA: TGCGCCAGCAGCCAAGTACCGAGAGATACGCAGTATTTT
size: NA; V: TRBV7-3; J: TRBJ2-4; D: TRBD2; CDR3: CASSLTFTSGRAIKNIQYF; DNA: TGTGCCAGCAGCTTAACGTTTACTAGCGGGAGGGCCATAAAAAACATTCAGTACTTC
size: few; V: TRBV7-9; J: TRBJ2-3; D: NA; CDR3: CASSLIALPDTQYF; DNA: TGTGCCAGCAGCTTAATAGCGTTGCCAGATACGCAGTATTTT
size: NA; V: TRBV9; J: TRBJ2-5; D: TRBD2; CDR3: CASSVARTSFETQYF; DNA: TGTGCCAGCAGCGTAGCAAGGACTAGCTTTGAGACCCAGTACTTC
size: many; V: TRBV3-1; J: TRBJ2-1; D: NA; CDR3: CASSPSGLPEQFF; DNA: TGTGCCAGCAGCCCCTCCGGACTACCTGAGCAGTTCTTC
size: NA; V: TRBV27; J: TRBJ2-1; D: TRBD2; CDR3: CASSFGLGVQFF; DNA: TGTGCCAGCAGTTTCGGACTAGGGGTGCAGTTCTTC
size: many; V: TRBV6-1; J: TRBJ1-5; D: NA; CDR3: CASTASGDSNQPQHF; DNA: TGTGCCTCCACAGCGTCAGGGGATAGCAATCAGCCCCAGCATTTT
size: few; V: TRBV20-1; J: TRBJ2-1; D: NA; CDR3: CSARDLGTVPYNEQFF; DNA: TGCAGTGCTAGAGACCTCGGGACGGTCCCCTACAATGAGCAGTTCTTC
size: NA; V: TRBV13; J: TRBJ2-7; D: TRBD1; CDR3: CASSSRQGGRDEQYF; DNA: TGTGCCAGCAGCTCCCGACAGGGGGGACGGGACGAGCAGTACTTC
size: NA; V: TRBV5-1; J: TRBJ2-3; D: TRBD2; CDR3: CASSLPAGETDTQYF; DNA: TGCGCCAGCAGCTTGCCAGCGGGAGAAACAGATACGCAGTATTTT
size: NA; V: TRBV15; J: TRBJ2-7; D: NA; CDR3: CATSRVPLSHEQYF; DNA: TGTGCCACCAGCAGAGTCCCTCTATCCCACGAGCAGTACTTC
size: NA; V: TRBV28; J: TRBJ1-1; D: NA; CDR3: CASSPGVATEAFF; DNA: TGTGCCAGCAGTCCCGGGGTCGCGACTGAAGCTTTCTTT
size: NA; V: TRBV11-3; J: TRBJ2-7; D: NA; CDR3: CASSPNREWHEQYF; DNA: TGTGCCAGCAGCCCAAACAGGGAATGGCACGAGCAGTACTTC
size: few; V: TRBV18; J: TRBJ2-5; D: NA; CDR3: CASSRSDIVGETQYF; DNA: TGTGCCAGCTCACGGTCTGATATTGTGGGAGAGACCCAGTACTTC
size: many; V: TRBV20-1; J: TRBJ2-5; D: NA; CDR3: CSARVGGETQYF; DNA: TGCAGTGCTAGAGTAGGTGGGGAGACCCAGTACTTC
size: many; V: TRBV6-1; J: TRBJ1-2; D: NA; CDR3: CASSYGRTNGYTF; DNA: TGTGCCAGCAGTTACGGGCGGACTAACGGCTACACCTTC
size: few; V: TRBV27; J: TRBJ2-2; D: TRBD2; CDR3: CASSLSGLAGAGELFF; DNA: TGTGCCAGCAGCCTCTCGGGACTAGCGGGAGCCGGGGAGCTGTTTTTT
size: NA; V: TRBV7-9; J: TRBJ1-6; D: TRBD1; CDR3: CASSLAGGFHSPLHF; DNA: TGTGCCAGCAGCTTGGCAGGGGGATTTCATTCACCCCTCCACTTT
size: many; V: TRBV7-3; J: TRBJ2-7; D: NA; CDR3: CASSLTGIDEQYF; DNA: TGTGCCAGCAGCTTAACAGGGATTGACGAGCAGTACTTC
size: NA; V: TRBV6-2/TRBV6-3; J: TRBJ2-2; D: TRBD1; CDR3: CASRGTGLSGELFF; DNA: TGTGCCAGCAGGGGGACAGGGTTGTCCGGGGAGCTGTTTTTT
size: NA; V: TRBV15; J: TRBJ2-3; D: NA; CDR3: CATSSSTDTQYF; DNA: TGTGCCACCAGCAGCAGCACAGATACGCAGTATTTT
size: NA; V: TRBV20-1; J: TRBJ2-1; D: TRBD2; CDR3: CSAPRTSGDEQFF; DNA: TGCAGTGCTCCCAGGACTAGCGGGGATGAGCAGTTCTTC
size: few; V: TRBV5-1; J: TRBJ1-4; D: NA; CDR3: CASSLGDMGEKLFF; DNA: TGCGCCAGCAGCTTGGGGGACATGGGCGAAAAACTGTTTTTT
size: NA; V: TRBV11-2; J: TRBJ2-2; D: TRBD1; CDR3: CASSNRDRGAELFF; DNA: TGTGCCAGCAGCAACCGGGACAGGGGTGCGGAGCTGTTTTTT
size: NA; V: TRBV7-3; J: TRBJ2-2; D: NA; CDR3: CASSYRENTGELFF; DNA: TGTGCCAGCAGCTACAGGGAGAACACCGGGGAGCTGTTTTTT
size: few; V: TRBV28; J: TRBJ1-2; D: NA; CDR3: CASGDGGTYGYTF; DNA: TGTGCCAGCGGCGATGGAGGGACCTATGGCTACACCTTC
size: many; V: TRBV2; J: TRBJ2-1; D: TRBD2; CDR3: CASSGQREVPYNEQFF; DNA: TGTGCCAGCAGCGGCCAGCGGGAGGTTCCCTACAATGAGCAGTTCTTC
size: NA; V: TRBV10-2; J: TRBJ1-2; D: TRBD1; CDR3: CASTGQGANYGYTF; DNA: TGCGCCAGCACGGGACAGGGAGCTAACTATGGCTACACCTTC
size: NA; V: TRBV19; J: TRBJ1-2; D: NA; CDR3: CASSVFGGGYTF; DNA: TGTGCCAGTAGTGTCTTCGGGGGTGGCTACACCTTC